These T cell receptor beta chains were read from a single sample in a study of OX40 agonist ivuxolimab in advanced cancers. Sequencing was performed with immunoSEQ multiplex PCR; in TCRdb, only in-frame clones are kept and a portion is missing. The sample records 60,000 to 65,000 clones, roughly 90% being singletons. The starting material was CD4+ or CD8+ T cells sorted from blood, obtained in a trial of the OX40 agonist ivuxolimab. Receptors were obtained from an adult with an advanced solid tumor such as melanoma, head and neck, liver or kidney cancer. The conserved cysteine and the conserved F or W are not part of the CDR3 here. The D gene is left open where the match is weak. Size is stated for part of the rows, as once, few or many counts, or as a class when the clone is expanded.

len: 12
v_gene: TRBV6-6
d_gene: TRBD2
j_gene: TRBJ2-7
abundance: .
CDR3aa: ASSYPLAGFPED

len: 12
v_gene: TRBV6-5
d_gene: .
j_gene: TRBJ2-7
abundance: .
CDR3aa: ASREILYRDEQY

len: 14
v_gene: TRBV27
d_gene: .
j_gene: TRBJ2-7
abundance: .
CDR3aa: ASSSSFPRRSYEQY

len: 12
v_gene: TRBV5-8
d_gene: .
j_gene: TRBJ2-7
abundance: .
CDR3aa: ASSLAFTRYEQY

len: 12
v_gene: TRBV5-1
d_gene: .
j_gene: TRBJ2-7
abundance: few
CDR3aa: ASSLARGAYEQY

len: 13
v_gene: TRBV18
d_gene: TRBD1
j_gene: TRBJ1-2
abundance: .
CDR3aa: ASSPQDRGGYGYT

len: 15
v_gene: TRBV25-1
d_gene: TRBD1
j_gene: TRBJ2-6
abundance: once
CDR3aa: ASSRSRGGGGANVLT

len: 12
v_gene: TRBV6-1
d_gene: .
j_gene: TRBJ1-1
abundance: .
CDR3aa: ASSPGGNPPLAF

len: 13
v_gene: TRBV25-1
d_gene: TRBD2
j_gene: TRBJ2-3
abundance: .
CDR3aa: ASSDGGREADTQY

len: 16
v_gene: TRBV9
d_gene: TRBD1
j_gene: TRBJ1-6
abundance: once
CDR3aa: ASSVIASGGDYNSPLH

len: 14
v_gene: TRBV4-1
d_gene: .
j_gene: TRBJ2-5
abundance: .
CDR3aa: ASSQGPAGAEETQY

len: 14
v_gene: TRBV5-1
d_gene: .
j_gene: TRBJ2-2
abundance: .
CDR3aa: ASSFTAVEDTGELF

len: 15
v_gene: TRBV15
d_gene: .
j_gene: TRBJ1-4
abundance: .
CDR3aa: ATRLTGYRLTNEKLF

len: 14
v_gene: TRBV9
d_gene: TRBD1
j_gene: TRBJ1-2
abundance: once
CDR3aa: ASSAVPSQGASGYT

len: 12
v_gene: TRBV6-1
d_gene: TRBD1
j_gene: TRBJ2-2
abundance: once
CDR3aa: ASTTTGGTGELF

len: 13
v_gene: TRBV7-8
d_gene: .
j_gene: TRBJ1-4
abundance: .
CDR3aa: ASSLVGRDIEKLF

len: 15
v_gene: TRBV15
d_gene: TRBD1
j_gene: TRBJ2-2
abundance: .
CDR3aa: ATSRAGGAGRAGELF

len: 10
v_gene: TRBV30
d_gene: .
j_gene: TRBJ2-2
abundance: .
CDR3aa: AWNLGHGELF

len: 9
v_gene: TRBV6-1
d_gene: .
j_gene: TRBJ2-1
abundance: .
CDR3aa: ASSDVNEQF

len: 13
v_gene: TRBV19
d_gene: TRBD2
j_gene: TRBJ2-4
abundance: .
CDR3aa: ASSLAALAKNIQY

len: 11
v_gene: TRBV19
d_gene: .
j_gene: TRBJ2-2
abundance: .
CDR3aa: ASSTTNTGELF

len: 12
v_gene: TRBV27
d_gene: .
j_gene: TRBJ1-5
abundance: .
CDR3aa: ASSLQGYNQPQH